Each of the 19 T cell receptor beta chains below was sequenced from the same sample in a study of regulatory T cells in long-lasting Graves disease. The TCR beta library used iRepertoire HTBI primers with Arm-PCR amplification of CDR3. TCRdb ran MiXCR on the multiplex PCR reads and lists one entry per CDR3 protein. The sample has about 400,000 distinct CDR3 sequences; roughly 16% are singletons. Noted time point: newly diagnosed GD, antithyroid drugs for less than 3 months. From RNA extracted from PBMCs, the TCR library was made. The data also belong to a second study, concerning T cells in Graves' hyperthyroidism and ophthalmopathy.

Specimen: peripheral blood mononuclear cells (PBMCs), collected at new diagnosis, from a patient treated with antithyroid drugs. The receptor set was obtained from a woman aged 18-35 years with Graves disease.

This rearrangement joins TRBV27 to TRBJ1-3; D is perhaps TRBD1 (5 bases). Trimming shortened V by 5 bases and J by 4 bases, and 27 bases separated the two germline ends. The germline CDR1 and CDR2 sequences are MNHEY and SMNVEV (reference sequence). This CDR3 has 19 residues. CDR3 nucleotide sequence: TGTGCCAGCAGTCAATTCATCCAGAAGGGGAATTTAGGGGGAAACACCATATATTTT. Its translation: CASSQFIQKGNLGGNTIYF.

This clonotype came up many times. The CDR3 nucleotides are TGTGCCTGGAGTGTAGGCGGATCCCTCACTGAAGCTTTCTTT. As protein: CAWSVGGSLTEAFF. The rearrangement uses TRBV30 and TRBJ1-1; D not certain. CDR3 size: 14 residues. Germline values: CDR1 GTSNPN, CDR2 SVGIG (reference sequence). Trimming stripped 0 bases from V and 4 bases from J, with 12 bases between. The whole variable domain, filled in from reference TRBV30 and TRBJ1-1, reads SQTIHQWPATLVQPVGSPLSLECTVEGTSNPNLYWYRQAAGRGLQLLFYSVGIGQISSEVPQNLSASRPQDRQFILSSKKLLLSDSGFYLCAWSVGGSLTEAFFGQGTRLTVV.

This clonotype was counted only a few times. This may arise from a read error, as a much more abundant clone is one base away. The genes are TRBV3-1 and TRBJ1-6, with a tentative D call TRBD1 (5 bases). CDR3 length: 14 amino acids. Germline CDR1 LGHDT, CDR2 YNNKEL (reference sequence). Between the trimmed V and J ends, which lost 4 bases and 7 bases, there was a span of 11 bases. The chain's CDR3 is CASSLRGGNSPLHF. DNA for the CDR3: TGTGCCAGCAGCCTACGGGGGGGAAATTCACCCCTCCACTTT.

There are a few counts of this clonotype. The chain combines TRBV7-9 with TRBJ2-7; perhaps TRBD2 as D (6 bases). This CDR3 comprises 15 residues. The V gene lost 0 bases and the J gene lost 2 bases, with 11 bases spanning the gap. The germline CDR1 and CDR2 sequences are SEHNR and FQNEAQ (reference sequence). The CDR3 nucleotides are TGTGCCAGCAGCTTAGCGGAGGGGCACACCTACGAGCAGTACTTC. This codes for CASSLAEGHTYEQYF.

This clonotype was seen a few times. This may come from a read error, since a much larger clone is one base off. The chain recombines TRBV11-2 with TRBJ1-1; no firm D call. CDR1 and CDR2 (germline): SGHAT, FQNNGV. This CDR3 has 13 residues. The CDR3 DNA follows: TGTGCCGGCAGTGGTCCGGGGAGGACTGAAGCTTTCTTT. This gives the protein CAGSGPGRTEAFF.

There are a few counts of this clonotype. The chain has TRBV30 and TRBJ2-1; D is undetermined. Germline loops: CDR1 GTSNPN, CDR2 SVGIG (reference sequence). CDR3 length: 11 amino acids. V gave up 3 bases and J gave up 8 bases, with 8 bases separating them. The chain's CDR3 is CAWSPSYEQFF. CDR3 nucleotide sequence: TGTGCCTGGAGCCCCAGCTATGAGCAGTTCTTC. Filled out from reference TRBV30 and TRBJ2-1, the complete variable domain reads SQTIHQWPATLVQPVGSPLSLECTVEGTSNPNLYWYRQAAGRGLQLLFYSVGIGQISSEVPQNLSASRPQDRQFILSSKKLLLSDSGFYLCAWSPSYEQFFGPGTRLTVL.

This clonotype was detected many times. This chain links TRBV6-1 with TRBJ1-2; D is undetermined. Trimming removed 5 bases from V and 3 bases from J, with 13 bases in between. From germline, CDR1 is MNHNS and CDR2 SASEGT. The CDR3 has 14 residues. CDR3 region: CASSTTGRDYGYTF. DNA for the CDR3: TGTGCCAGCAGTACCACGGGCAGAGACTATGGCTACACCTTC.

This clonotype has ten or more counts. The V and J genes are TRBV14 and TRBJ2-7; 9 positions match TRBD2. Germline V gives CDR1 SGHDN, CDR2 FVKESK. The CDR3 spans 16 residues. V dropped 4 bases and J dropped 4; count of bases not matched to a gene: 11. The DNA for the CDR3 is TGTGCCAGCAGCCCCCGAGGTAGCGGGGGCTTTTACGAGCAGTACTTC. Translating gives CASSPRGSGGFYEQYF.

This clonotype came up many times. The chain carries TRBV4-1 and TRBJ2-7; 11 positions match TRBD2. Germline trimming cut 3 bases from V and 7 bases from J; bases unmatched to any gene: 11. Germline values: CDR1 MGHRA, CDR2 YSYEKL. This CDR3 is 16 amino acids long. The DNA of the CDR3 is TGCGCCAGCAGCCAGGCACTAGCGGGGGCACAGGGTGAGCAGTACTTC. Residues: CASSQALAGAQGEQYF.

This clonotype was observed a few times. V and J are TRBV19 and TRBJ2-2; 7 positions match TRBD1. Germline lookup yields CDR1 LNHDA and CDR2 SQIVND (reference sequence). V trimming: 7 bases; J trimming: 6 bases; junction bases outside the gene matches: 11. The CDR3 consists of 15 residues. In DNA form, the CDR3 reads TGTGCCAGTAATCCCCAGACAGGGTTACCCGGGGAGCTGTTTTTT. Its translation: CASNPQTGLPGELFF.

This chain connects TRBV9 to TRBJ2-2, with TRBD2 matching 8 bases. Germline CDR1 reads SGDLS; CDR2 reads YYNGEE. The CDR3 runs to 15 residues. Germline trimming cut 3 bases from V and 1 base from J; bases unmatched to any gene: 2. The CDR3 nucleotides read TGTGCCAGCAGCGATGCGGGGGGGAACACCGGGGAGCTGTTTTTT. It specifies CASSDAGGNTGELFF.

This clonotype was seen a handful of times. The chain recombines TRBV6-2 or TRBV6-3 with TRBJ1-4; 7 bases match TRBD1. V lost 2 bases, J lost 5 bases, and 5 bases stayed unmatched. Germline CDR1 and CDR2: MNHEY and SVGEGT. The CDR3 contains 15 residues. Here the CDR3 DNA reads TGTGCCAGCAGTTACACCGGGACAGAGAATGAAAAACTGTTTTTT. Amino acid sequence: CASSYTGTENEKLFF.

This clonotype occurred a few times. V is TRBV24-1 and J is TRBJ2-4, with 9 nucleotides matching TRBD1. Losses at the gene ends were 4 bases for V and 8 bases for J; bases not matched to a gene: 11. Germline V CDR1 and CDR2: KGHDR, SFDVKD. This CDR3 has 16 residues. The CDR3 nucleotides are TGTGCCACCAGTGAATCAACAGGGGGCGCGCGGGACATTCAGTACTTC. It encodes CATSESTGGARDIQYF.

This clonotype has just a few counts. The chain carries TRBV15 and TRBJ1-5; TRBD1 might be the D (5 bases). The ends were cut back, 5 bases at V and 6 bases at J, with 11 bases in the middle. The CDR3 totals 13 residues. Per the germline V gene, CDR1 is LNHNV and CDR2 is YYDKDF (reference sequence). CDR3 region: CATSDRDGQPQHF. The CDR3 DNA is TGTGCCACCAGCGACCGGGACGGTCAGCCCCAGCATTTT.

This clonotype was counted many times. The chain recombines TRBV10-2 with TRBJ2-7; perhaps TRBD2 as D (6 bases). The CDR3 contains 14 residues. Looked up from germline, CDR1 is WSHSY and CDR2 is SAAADI. Trimming removed 7 bases at V and 0 bases at J, with 13 bases between. The CDR3 DNA reads as TGCGCCAGCAATGGGGCCGGGAGCTCCTACGAGCAGTACTTC. Encoded protein: CASNGAGSSYEQYF.

Concerning this clonotype itself: A read error may be the cause here, since a much bigger clone is one base away. The chain joins TRBV3-1 to TRBJ2-7; perhaps TRBD2 as D (6 bases). V lost 1 base, J lost 3 bases, and 13 bases lay in between. CDR1 and CDR2 (germline): LGHDT, YNNKEL (reference sequence). This CDR3 has 15 residues. CDR3 amino acids: CASSQVGGGGYEQYF. In DNA, the CDR3 is TGTGCCAGCAGCCAAGTCGGGGGTGGGGGCTACGAGCAGTACTTC.

This clonotype has only a few counts. This may be a read error: a much more frequent sequence differs by one nucleotide. This chain uses TRBV18 with TRBJ1-4; weak D call: TRBD1 (5 bases). CDR1 and CDR2 from the germline V gene are KGHSH and LQKENI. Trimming shortened V by 1 base and J by 10 bases, and 10 bases separated the two germline ends. The CDR3 spans 13 residues. In DNA, the CDR3 is TGTGCCAGCTCACCACTGGGGGGAGGAAAACTGTTTTTT. The encoded protein is CASSPLGGGKLFF. The full variable domain, in which reference TRBV18 and TRBJ1-4 provide the parts outside the CDR3, is NAGVMQNPRHLVRRRGQEARLRCSPMKGHSHVYWYRQLPEEGLKFMVYLQKENIIDESGMPKERFSAEFPKEGPSILRIQQVVRGDSAAYFCASSPLGGGKLFFGSGTQLSVL.

Notes on this clonotype: One base away lies a much larger clone, so this may be a sequencing read error. V is TRBV30 and J is TRBJ2-7, with TRBD2 as a possible D gene (6 bases). Deletions cut 8 bases from V and 3 bases from J, with 14 bases between. The length of the CDR3 is 12 residues. Germline-derived CDR1 and CDR2 are GTSNPN and SVGIG (reference sequence). The CDR3 nucleotides are TGTGCCACAGGTGGGAGGTACTACGAGCAGTACTTC. It translates to CATGGRYYEQYF.

This clonotype was found many times. The chain couples TRBV3-1 to TRBJ2-3; no reliable D call. Germline V lookup: CDR1 LGHDT, CDR2 YNNKEL (reference sequence). The CDR3 extends over 15 amino acids. Between the trimmed V and J ends, which lost 0 bases and 0 bases, there was a span of 7 bases. Here the CDR3 DNA reads TGTGCCAGCAGCCAAGATTTGCGGAGCACAGATACGCAGTATTTT. Translated, it gives CASSQDLRSTDTQYF.